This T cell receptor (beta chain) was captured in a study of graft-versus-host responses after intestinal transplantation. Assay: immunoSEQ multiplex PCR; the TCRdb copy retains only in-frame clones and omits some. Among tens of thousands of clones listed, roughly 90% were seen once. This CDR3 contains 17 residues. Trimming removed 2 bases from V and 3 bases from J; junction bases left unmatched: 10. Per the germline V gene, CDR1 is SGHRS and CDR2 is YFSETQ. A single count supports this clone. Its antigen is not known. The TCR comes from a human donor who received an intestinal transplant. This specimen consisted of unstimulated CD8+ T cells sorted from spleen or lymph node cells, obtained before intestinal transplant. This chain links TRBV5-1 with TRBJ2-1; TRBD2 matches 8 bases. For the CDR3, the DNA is TGCGCCAGCAGCTTCGGCCAGCGGGAGTTAGTCTACAATGAGCAGTTCTTC. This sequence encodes CASSFGQRELVYNEQFF.